This T cell receptor beta chain was documented in a study of blood T cell repertoires in COVID-19 (dated by TCRdb to 2019 to 2021). Regarding the study in general: Samples from collaborators originated in the United States, Italy and Spain and spanned both the acute and convalescent phases of COVID-19. The dataset comprised deeply sampled blood TCRbeta repertoires from subjects exposed to, actively infected with, or recovered from COVID-19. The repertoires were made available in a free public database intended to serve as a resource for research on the immune response to SARS-CoV-2. The samples were drawn from two sources: the first 160 participants of the ongoing ImmuneRACE study, and 950 to 1,500 subjects contributed by 6 global collaborators. A de-identified subject ID, COVID-19 status, age in years and sex were almost always included in the sample metadata. The material from the prospective study consisted of cDNA or gDNA derived from T cells, B-cell-depleted T cells, or PBMCs. Where HLA class I and class II types were available, the types were taken from metadata supplied by the sample provider, not from assay-based typing.

Collaborating institutions collected whole blood in K2EDTA tubes following their own protocols. For TCRbeta analysis, collaborator samples were shipped as frozen whole blood, as isolated PBMCs, or as DNA extracted from either sample type. TCRbeta CDR3 regions were amplified from genomic DNA by means of the immunoSEQ Assay, a bias-controlled multiplex PCR. The published analysis was carried out like this. Nucleated cell counts per sample were estimated from amplification of reference gene primers within the assay. To quantify the absolute abundance of each unique TCRbeta CDR3 rearrangement, sequence reads were collapsed and filtered. For each sample, productive Simpson clonality was calculated as the square root of Simpson's diversity index over productive rearrangements. Imported from immuneACCESS, the table was reduced by TCRdb to in-frame sequences with V and J called. These copies leave out some clones; in studies compared against another copy, an unresolved V gene accounts for under half, and the cause of the remainder is not known. That table supplies the V and J calls and clone size; D and trimming were determined from the DNA. For this sample there are fewer than 250,000 clones; more than 85% appear just once. About 3% of the sample goes to the ten largest clones.

The CDR1 and CDR2 encoded by the germline V gene (reference sequence) are LGHDT and YNNKEL. Clipping removes 1 base from V and 3 bases from J, with 9 as the unmatched junction base count. The CDR3 holds 16 amino acids from the cysteine to the phenylalanine. Of the read, only the CDR3 DNA is kept; its 48 bases are in frame from base 1. Study-wide conclusions, independent of this receptor: How much clinical and demographic metadata was included differed by source and by participant, and the metadata was provided uncurated.

A word on this clone: What antigen it recognizes has not been identified. Qualities for individual bases were not recorded, and no much larger clone is one base off.

The sample consisted of peripheral blood. This clonotype was obtained from a man aged 55 to 69 with acute or convalescent COVID-19. The sequence joins TRBV3-1 (or the pseudogene TRBV3-2) to TRBJ2-7; the central 7 bases match TRBD1. At the DNA level, the sequence is TGTGCCAGCAGCCAAGGCGCAAAAACAGGGGTCTACGAGCAGTACTTC. Translated, it reads CASSQGAKTGVYEQYF.